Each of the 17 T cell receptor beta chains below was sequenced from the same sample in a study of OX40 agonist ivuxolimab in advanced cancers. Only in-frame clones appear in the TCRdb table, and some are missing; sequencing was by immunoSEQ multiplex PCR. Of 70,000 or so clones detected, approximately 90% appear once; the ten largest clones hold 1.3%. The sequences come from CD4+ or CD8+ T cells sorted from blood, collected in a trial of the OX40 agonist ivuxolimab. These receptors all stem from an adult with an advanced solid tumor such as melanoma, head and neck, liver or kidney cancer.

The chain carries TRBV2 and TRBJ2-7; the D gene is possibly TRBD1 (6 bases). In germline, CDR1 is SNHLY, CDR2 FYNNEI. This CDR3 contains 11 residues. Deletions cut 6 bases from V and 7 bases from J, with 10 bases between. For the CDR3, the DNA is TGTGCCAGCAGCTTACAGGGAGAGCAGTACTTC. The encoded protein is CASSLQGEQYF.

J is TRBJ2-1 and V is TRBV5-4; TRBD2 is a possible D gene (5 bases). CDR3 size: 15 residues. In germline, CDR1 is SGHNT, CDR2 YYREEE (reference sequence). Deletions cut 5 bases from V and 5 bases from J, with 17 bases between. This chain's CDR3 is CASRPDARANNEQFF. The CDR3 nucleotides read TGTGCCAGCAGGCCGGACGCGCGGGCTAACAATGAGCAGTTCTTC.

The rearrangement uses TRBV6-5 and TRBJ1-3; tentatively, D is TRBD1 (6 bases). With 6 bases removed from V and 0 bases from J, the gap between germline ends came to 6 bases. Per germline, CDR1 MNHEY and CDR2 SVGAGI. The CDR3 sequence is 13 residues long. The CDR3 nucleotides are TGTGCCAGCAGGACAGGCTCTGGAAACACCATATATTTT. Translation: CASRTGSGNTIYF.

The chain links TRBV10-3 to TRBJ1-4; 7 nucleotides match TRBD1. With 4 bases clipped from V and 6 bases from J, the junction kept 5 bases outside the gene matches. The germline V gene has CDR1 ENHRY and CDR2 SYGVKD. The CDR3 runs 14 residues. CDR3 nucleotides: TGTGCCATCAGTGCGACAGGGCGGGATGAAAAACTGTTTTTT. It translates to CAISATGRDEKLFF.

CDR3: CASSQEGGRHYGYTF. The CDR3 DNA follows: TGTGCCAGCAGCCAAGAGGGGGGGAGGCACTATGGCTACACCTTC. V usage is TRBV7-2 and J usage is TRBJ1-2; TRBD1 is a possible D gene (6 bases). The germline CDR1 and CDR2 sequences are SGHTA and FQGNSA. V lost 5 bases and J lost 3, with 16 bases in between. This CDR3 spans 15 amino acids.

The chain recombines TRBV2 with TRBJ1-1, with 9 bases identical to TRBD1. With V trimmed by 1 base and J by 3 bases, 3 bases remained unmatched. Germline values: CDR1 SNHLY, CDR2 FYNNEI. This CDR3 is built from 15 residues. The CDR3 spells CASSEGTGVDTEAFF. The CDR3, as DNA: TGTGCCAGCAGTGAAGGGACAGGGGTAGACACTGAAGCTTTCTTT.

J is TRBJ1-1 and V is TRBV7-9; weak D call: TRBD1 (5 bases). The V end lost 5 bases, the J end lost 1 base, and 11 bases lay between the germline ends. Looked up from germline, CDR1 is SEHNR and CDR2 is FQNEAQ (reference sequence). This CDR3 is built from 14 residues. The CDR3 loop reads CASSQRGRNTEAFF. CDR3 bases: TGTGCCAGCAGCCAAAGGGGTCGGAACACTGAAGCTTTCTTT.

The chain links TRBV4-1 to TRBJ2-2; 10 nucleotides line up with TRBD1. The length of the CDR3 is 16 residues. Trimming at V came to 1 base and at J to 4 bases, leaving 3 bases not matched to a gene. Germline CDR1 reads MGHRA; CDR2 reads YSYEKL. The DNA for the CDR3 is TGCGCCAGCAGCCAAGGACAGGGGGCAATCACCGGGGAGCTGTTTTTT. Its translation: CASSQGQGAITGELFF.

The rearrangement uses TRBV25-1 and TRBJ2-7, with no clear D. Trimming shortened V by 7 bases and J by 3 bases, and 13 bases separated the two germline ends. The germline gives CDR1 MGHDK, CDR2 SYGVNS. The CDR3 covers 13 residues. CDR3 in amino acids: CASIRWESYEQYF. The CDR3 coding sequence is TGTGCCAGCATTAGGTGGGAAAGCTACGAGCAGTACTTC.

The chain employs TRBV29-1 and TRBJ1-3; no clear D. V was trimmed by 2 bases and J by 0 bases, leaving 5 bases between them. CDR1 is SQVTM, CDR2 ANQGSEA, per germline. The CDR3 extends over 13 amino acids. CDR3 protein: CSVEPNSGNTIYF. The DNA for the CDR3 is TGCAGCGTTGAACCCAACTCTGGAAACACCATATATTTT.

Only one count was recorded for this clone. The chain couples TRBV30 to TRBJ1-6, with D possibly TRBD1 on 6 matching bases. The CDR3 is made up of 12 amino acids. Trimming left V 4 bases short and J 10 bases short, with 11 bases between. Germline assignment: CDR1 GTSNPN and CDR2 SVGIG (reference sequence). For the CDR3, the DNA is TGTGCCTGGAATCGGGGACACTCACCCCTCCACTTT. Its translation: CAWNRGHSPLHF.

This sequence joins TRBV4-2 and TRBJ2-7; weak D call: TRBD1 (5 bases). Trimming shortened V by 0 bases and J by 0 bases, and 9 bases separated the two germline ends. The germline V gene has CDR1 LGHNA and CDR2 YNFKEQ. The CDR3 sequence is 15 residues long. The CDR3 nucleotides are TGTGCCAGCAGCCAAGATAGGACACCCTCCTACGAGCAGTACTTC. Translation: CASSQDRTPSYEQYF.

The CDR3 sequence is CASTLGQVGYTEAFF. CDR3 nucleotides: TGTGCCAGCACCTTGGGGCAGGTGGGGTACACTGAAGCTTTCTTT. The chain couples TRBV28 to TRBJ1-1, with D possibly being TRBD1 (5 bases). The V end lost 7 bases, the J end lost 3 bases, and 18 bases lay between the germline ends. The CDR3 sequence is 15 residues long. CDR1 and CDR2 (germline): MDHEN, SYDVKM. The full variable domain, completed using reference TRBV28 and TRBJ1-1, is DVKVTQSSRYLVKRTGEKVFLECVQDMDHENMFWYRQDPGLGLRLIYFSYDVKMKEKGDIPEGYSVSREKKERFSLILESASTNQTSMYLCASTLGQVGYTEAFFGQGTRLTVV.

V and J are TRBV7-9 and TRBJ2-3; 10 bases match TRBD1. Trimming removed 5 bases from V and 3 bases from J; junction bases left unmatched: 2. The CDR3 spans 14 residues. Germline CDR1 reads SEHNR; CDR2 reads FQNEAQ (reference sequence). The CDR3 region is CASSRQGATDTQYF. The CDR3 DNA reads TGTGCCAGCAGCAGACAGGGGGCAACAGATACGCAGTATTTT.

CDR3 amino acids: CASSLRAGGQTQYF. The CDR3 nucleotides are TGTGCCAGCAGTTTAAGGGCCGGGGGACAGACCCAGTACTTC. The chain has TRBV27 and TRBJ2-5; possibly TRBD2 for D (6 bases). Germline V gene data show CDR1 as MNHEY and CDR2 as SMNVEV (reference sequence). This CDR3 has 14 residues. With 2 bases removed from V and 6 bases from J, the gap between germline ends came to 13 bases.

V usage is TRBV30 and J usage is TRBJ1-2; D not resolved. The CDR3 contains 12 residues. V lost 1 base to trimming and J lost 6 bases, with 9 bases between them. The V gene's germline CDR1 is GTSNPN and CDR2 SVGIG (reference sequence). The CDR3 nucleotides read TGTGCCTGGAGTGCAGGACGTGATGGCTACACCTTC. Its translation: CAWSAGRDGYTF.

CDR3 bases: TGTGCCAGCAGGTTCACAGGATTCTCCTACGAGCAGTACTTC. Translating it yields CASRFTGFSYEQYF. This chain uses TRBV6-6 with TRBJ2-7; a weak D match, TRBD1 (5 bases). Trimming removed 6 bases from V and 0 bases from J, with 12 bases in between. Germline V lookup: CDR1 MNHNY, CDR2 SVGAGI (reference sequence). The CDR3 is 14 amino acids.